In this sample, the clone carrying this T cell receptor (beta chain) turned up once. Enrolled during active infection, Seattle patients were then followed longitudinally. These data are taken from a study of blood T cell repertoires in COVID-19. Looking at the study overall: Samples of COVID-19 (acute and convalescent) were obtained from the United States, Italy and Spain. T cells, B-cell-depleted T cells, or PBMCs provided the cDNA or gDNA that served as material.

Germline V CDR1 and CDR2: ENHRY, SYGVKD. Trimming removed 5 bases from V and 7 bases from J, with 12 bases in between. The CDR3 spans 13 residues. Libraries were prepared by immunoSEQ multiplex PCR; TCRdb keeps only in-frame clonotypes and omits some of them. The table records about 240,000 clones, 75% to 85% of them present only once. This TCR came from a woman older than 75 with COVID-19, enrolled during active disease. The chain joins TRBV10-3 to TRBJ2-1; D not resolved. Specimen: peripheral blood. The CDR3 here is CAISTLSVNEQFF. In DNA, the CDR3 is TGTGCCATCAGTACTCTTAGTGTAAATGAGCAGTTCTTC.